Listed below are T cell receptor beta chains from one sample, sequenced in a study of T cells in localized non-small cell lung cancer. The data were produced by immunoSEQ multiplex PCR, yet TCRdb's version contains in-frame clones alone and is incomplete. The sample has 2,500 to 3,000 clones; around 30% are singletons. Sample: lung tumor tissue, taken before any cancer treatment. All receptors derive from a man aged 35-75 years with stage I lung adenocarcinoma. Both conserved end residues are part of each CDR3. D genes are given only for firm matches. A clone size is listed for some rows: how often the clone was seen (once, few, many), or a class if it is expanded.

D gene	V gene	clone size	J gene	CDR3 DNA	CDR3 protein
NA	TRBV10-2	NA	TRBJ2-3	TGCGCCAGCGAGACAGTCCCTAGCACAGATACGCAGTATTTT	CASETVPSTDTQYF
NA	TRBV6-8	NA	TRBJ2-6	TGTGCCAGCAGACTGAGCTCTGGGGCCAACGTCCTGACTTTC	CASRLSSGANVLTF
NA	TRBV6-8	medium-sized	TRBJ1-1	TGTGCCAGCAGTTACTCGGTCATGAACACTGAAGCTTTCTTT	CASSYSVMNTEAFF
NA	TRBV18	few	TRBJ2-5	TGTGCCAGCTCAACTCGGCCCCCAGGAGAAGAGACCCAGTACTTC	CASSTRPPGEETQYF
NA	TRBV18	NA	TRBJ1-5	TGTGCCAGCTCACCAGGGAATCAGCCCCAGCATTTT	CASSPGNQPQHF
TRBD2	TRBV19	NA	TRBJ2-5	TGTGCCAGTAGTCCCTGGACTAGCGGTCAAGAGACCCAGTACTTC	CASSPWTSGQETQYF
NA	TRBV27	NA	TRBJ2-7	TGTGCCAGCATGAGATCGCGGGCCAATCGAGAACCCCCCTACGAGCAGTACTTC	CASMRSRANREPPYEQYF
NA	TRBV28	NA	TRBJ2-3	TGTGCCAGCAGGTCCTCAGGGGGAGGAAGGGCTTCAGATACGCAGTATTTT	CASRSSGGGRASDTQYF
TRBD2	TRBV10-3	NA	TRBJ2-3	TGTGCCATCAGTGAGTCGCCTAGCGGGAGCAGCACAGATACGCAGTATTTT	CAISESPSGSSTDTQYF
NA	TRBV9	few	TRBJ2-5	TGTGCCAGCAGCGTAGCTCCTACCAAAGAGACCCAGTACTTC	CASSVAPTKETQYF
NA	TRBV15	NA	TRBJ2-1	TGTGCCACCAGCAGAGGCTCGGGTTCAGGACGGGCGGAGCAGTTCTTC	CATSRGSGSGRAEQFF
TRBD1	TRBV19	NA	TRBJ2-5	TGTGCCAGTTCCTTCCGGGACAGGGACCTTCAAGAGACCCAGTACTTC	CASSFRDRDLQETQYF
TRBD2	TRBV9	few	TRBJ2-2	TGTGCCAGCAGCGTAGCTACTAGCGGGAGCACCGGGGAGCTGTTTTTT	CASSVATSGSTGELFF
NA	TRBV11-3	few	TRBJ2-2	TGTGCCAGCAGCTTATATAGCGGGAACACCGGGGAGCTGTTTTTT	CASSLYSGNTGELFF
NA	TRBV15	few	TRBJ2-7	TGTGCCACCAGCAGAGCGGGGGAAAGCCTCTACGAGCAGTACTTC	CATSRAGESLYEQYF
NA	TRBV9	NA	TRBJ1-2	TGTGCCAGCAGAGTCCGGGGTGTTGATGGCTACACCTTC	CASRVRGVDGYTF
NA	TRBV11-3	few	TRBJ2-3	TGTGCCAGCAGCTTGTTGGGGGGCATGAGCACAGATACGCAGTATTTT	CASSLLGGMSTDTQYF
NA	TRBV1	NA	TRBJ2-7	TGCGCCAGCAGCCAAGATCCCCCCGAACTAGCGGGGGCGGGTCGGCAGTACTTC	CASSQDPPELAGAGRQYF
NA	TRBV19	NA	TRBJ1-3	TGTGCCAGTAGTGCGGGATCGGCCCAGTCTCAAAACACCATATATTTT	CASSAGSAQSQNTIYF
NA	TRBV6-8	few	TRBJ1-1	TGTGCCAGCCGGGAGGGTTTGGATGTTGAAGCTTTCTTT	CASREGLDVEAFF
NA	TRBV28	NA	TRBJ1-1	TGTGCCAGCAGCTTACAGAACACTGAAGCTTTCTTT	CASSLQNTEAFF
NA	TRBV18	NA	TRBJ2-5	TGTGCCAGCTCACCCGCAGGGGACCGGACCCAGTACTTC	CASSPAGDRTQYF
NA	TRBV23-1	once	TRBJ2-7	TGCGCCAGCAGTCAATGCACCCCCATCTCCTACGAGCAGTACTTC	CASSQCTPISYEQYF
TRBD2	TRBV5-1	NA	TRBJ2-3	TGCGCCAGCAGCTTGTTAGCGGGACCAGATACGCAGTATTTT	CASSLLAGPDTQYF
TRBD1	TRBV19	once	TRBJ2-1	TGTGCCAGTAGTAGGGAGGGGACAGGGAGTCGGCAGTTCTTC	CASSREGTGSRQFF
NA	TRBV9	medium-sized	TRBJ2-3	TGTGCCAGCAGCGCCCAGGGACTGCAGGTAGATACGCAGTATTTT	CASSAQGLQVDTQYF
NA	TRBV11-3	medium-sized	TRBJ2-1	TGTGCCAGCAGCTTGAATAGCGGCCTCTCCTACAATGAGCAGTTCTTC	CASSLNSGLSYNEQFF
NA	TRBV28	NA	TRBJ1-3	TGTGCCAGCAGAACCAGAGGGAGAGGAAACACCATATATTTT	CASRTRGRGNTIYF
NA	TRBV6-8	NA	TRBJ2-5	TGTGCCAGCAGCCTTCAAAGCGAGGAGACCCAGTACTTC	CASSLQSEETQYF
TRBD2	TRBV6-8	few	TRBJ2-7	TGTGCCAGCAGTTACTTCGGTTTCGGCAAAACCGGGACTAGCGGATACGAGCAGTACTTC	CASSYFGFGKTGTSGYEQYF
NA	TRBV11-3	few	TRBJ1-1	TGTGCCAGCAGCTTAGTCCCCGGGGCTGGCACTGAAGCTTTCTTT	CASSLVPGAGTEAFF
TRBD1	TRBV6-8	NA	TRBJ2-1	TGTGCCATCAGTGGCAACAGGGGTGAGCAGTTCTTC	CAISGNRGEQFF
TRBD1	TRBV18	NA	TRBJ1-1	TGTGCCAGCTCACTGTCGGGACAGGGTACTGAAGCTTTCTTT	CASSLSGQGTEAFF
NA	TRBV19	NA	TRBJ1-2	TGTGCCAGTAGTATCCCCCACAGGGCTGGTGGCTACACCTTC	CASSIPHRAGGYTF
NA	TRBV11-3	medium-sized	TRBJ2-6	TGTGCCAGCAGCTTAGTGGGGTTAGATTTTGCTGGGGCCAACGTCCTGACTTTC	CASSLVGLDFAGANVLTF
NA	TRBV18	few	TRBJ1-4	TGTGCCAGCTCACGAACCACCATGGGACTTAGTGAAAAACTGTTTTTT	CASSRTTMGLSEKLFF
NA	TRBV9	few	TRBJ1-2	TGTGCCAGCAGCCCAACAGGGAACTATGGCTACACCTTC	CASSPTGNYGYTF
NA	TRBV30	NA	TRBJ2-7	TGTGCCTGGAGCCGAGACAGCCTGGGGGAGCAGTACTTC	CAWSRDSLGEQYF
TRBD2	TRBV6-8	medium-sized	TRBJ2-7	TGTGCCAGCAGTTCCAGCGGGGGAACCTACGAGCAGTACTTC	CASSSSGGTYEQYF
NA	TRBV11-3	NA	TRBJ2-2	TGTGCCAGCGGGACGTCAGGTGGGGCCACCGGGGAGCTGTTTTTT	CASGTSGGATGELFF
TRBD1	TRBV18	NA	TRBJ2-1	TGTGCCAGCTCACCACTTTCCCAGGGGGCGCTGAATGAGCAGTTCTTC	CASSPLSQGALNEQFF